These 14 T cell receptor beta chains came from one sample sequenced in a study of OX40 agonist ivuxolimab in advanced cancers. Clones were sequenced by immunoSEQ multiplex PCR, and TCRdb holds only the in-frame ones, with some missing. The sample includes 90,000 to 130,000 clones, about 92% of them seen just once. Sequences were derived from CD4+ or CD8+ T cells sorted from blood, sampled in a trial of the OX40 agonist ivuxolimab. All receptors derive from an adult with an advanced solid tumor such as melanoma, head and neck, liver or kidney cancer.

The J gene is TRBJ1-4, the V gene TRBV7-9, with unresolved D. Deletions cut 1 base from V and 8 bases from J, with 11 bases between. Germline V gene lookup returns CDR1 SEHNR and CDR2 FQNEAQ (reference sequence). The CDR3 contains 14 residues. This CDR3 is CASSLGDWREKLFF. For the CDR3, the DNA is TGTGCCAGCAGCTTAGGAGATTGGCGCGAAAAACTGTTTTTT.

The CDR3 nucleotides read TGTGCCACCAGCCTAGGGATAGGCGGAAACTATGGCTACACCTTC. Its translation: CATSLGIGGNYGYTF. The gene calls are TRBV15 and TRBJ1-2; D is undetermined. V was pared by 5 bases and J by 2 bases, with 15 bases between. CDR3 size: 15 residues. CDR1 is LNHNV and CDR2 is YYDKDF in the germline V gene (reference sequence).

The rearrangement joins TRBV5-4 to TRBJ2-7; 8 nucleotides line up with TRBD1. The CDR3 sequence is 12 residues long. V lost 3 bases to trimming and J lost 7 bases; unmatched junction nucleotides: 3. Germline CDR1 and CDR2: SGHNT and YYREEE (reference sequence). In DNA form, the CDR3 reads TGTGCCAGCAGCTCTACAGGGGGTGAGCAGTACTTC. The encoded protein is CASSSTGGEQYF.

The V and J genes are TRBV18 and TRBJ2-2; D unresolved. The length of the CDR3 is 14 residues. Germline lookup yields CDR1 KGHSH and CDR2 LQKENI. With 6 bases removed from V and 1 base from J, the gap between germline ends came to 9 bases. This CDR3 reads CASSPGRNTGELFF. The DNA of the CDR3 is TGTGCCAGCTCCCCCGGACGGAACACCGGGGAGCTGTTTTTT.

The chain joins TRBV7-8 to TRBJ1-1; D may be TRBD1 (6 bases). The CDR3 sequence is 14 residues long. V was clipped by 1 base and J by 6 bases, with 12 bases between them. From germline, CDR1 is SGHVS and CDR2 FQNEAQ. As DNA, the CDR3 is TGTGCCAGCAGCTTAGGGAGGCGACAGGCTGAAGCTTTCTTT. Its translation is CASSLGRRQAEAFF.

The V gene is TRBV4-3, the J gene TRBJ1-2; no reliable D call. CDR3 size: 15 residues. V lost 1 base and J lost 0, with 9 bases in between. The V gene's germline CDR1 is LGHNA and CDR2 YSLEER. CDR3 protein: CASSQVGTANYGYTF. DNA of the CDR3: TGCGCCAGCAGCCAAGTTGGCACCGCTAACTATGGCTACACCTTC.

The chain uses TRBV28 and TRBJ2-1; 11 positions match TRBD2. In germline, CDR1 is MDHEN, CDR2 SYDVKM. This CDR3 spans 14 amino acids. V lost 5 bases and J lost 5; bases outside the gene matches: 2. In nucleotides, the CDR3 is TGTGCCAGCAGTCTAGCGGGAGGTAACAATGAGCAGTTCTTC. The encoded protein is CASSLAGGNNEQFF.

The J gene is TRBJ2-1, the V gene TRBV6-6; 10 bases fit TRBD1. Germline V gene lookup returns CDR1 MNHNY and CDR2 SVGAGI (reference sequence). The CDR3 sequence is 14 residues long. After removal of 5 bases from V and 7 bases from J, the junction contained 5 bases not matched to a gene. CDR3 bases: TGTGCCAGCAGTCGACAGGGGGCGAGGAATGAGCAGTTCTTC. The encoded protein is CASSRQGARNEQFF.

The chain employs TRBV19 and TRBJ2-1, with a tentative D call TRBD1 (6 bases). The CDR3 has 16 amino acids. Germline V gives CDR1 LNHDA, CDR2 SQIVND (reference sequence). V gave up 5 bases and J gave up 7 bases, with 21 bases separating them. Here the CDR3 reads CASSSTLRTESNEQFF. The CDR3 nucleotides are TGTGCCAGTAGTTCAACACTGAGGACAGAAAGTAATGAGCAGTTCTTC.

The genes are TRBV2 and TRBJ1-2, with D uncertain. Germline V lookup: CDR1 SNHLY, CDR2 FYNNEI. Trimming took 6 bases from V and 2 from J, leaving 4 bases between them. This CDR3 is built from 11 residues. CDR3 residues: CASRENYGYTF. CDR3 DNA: TGTGCCAGCAGGGAGAACTATGGCTACACCTTC.

This chain connects TRBV27 to TRBJ2-7, with TRBD1 matching over 10 bases. CDR1 and CDR2 (germline): MNHEY, SMNVEV (reference sequence). CDR3 length equals 13 residues. V shed 4 bases and J 4 bases; nucleotides not matched to a gene: 1. The CDR3 region is CASSSGQGYEQYF. The CDR3 DNA follows: TGTGCCAGCAGTTCGGGACAGGGGTACGAGCAGTACTTC.

The rearrangement joins TRBV9 to TRBJ2-1; D possibly corresponds to TRBD2 (5 bases). The V end was cut by 2 bases, the J end by 0 bases, with 12 bases between. The CDR3 has 16 residues. Germline-derived CDR1 and CDR2 are SGDLS and YYNGEE. CDR3: CASSVTGGLSYNEQFF. CDR3 nucleotide sequence: TGTGCCAGCAGCGTCACGGGCGGGCTCTCCTACAATGAGCAGTTCTTC.

This sequence joins TRBV7-3 and TRBJ1-1; D unclear. The germline V gene has CDR1 SGHTA and CDR2 FQGTGA. V was shortened by 5 bases and J by 4 bases, with 17 bases between the two germline ends. The CDR3 is 15 amino acids. The CDR3 DNA is TGTGCCAGCAGCCCAGGAGGACCTCCGGGCACTGAAGCTTTCTTT. Amino acid sequence: CASSPGGPPGTEAFF.

This rearrangement joins TRBV18 to TRBJ1-6; D is undetermined. The V and J ends lost 5 bases and 0 bases respectively, with 2 bases between them. The CDR3 is 13 residues long. CDR1 KGHSH and CDR2 LQKENI come from the germline V gene. The CDR3 here is CASSSSYNSPLHF. In nucleotides, the CDR3 is TGTGCCAGCTCATCCTCCTATAATTCACCCCTCCACTTT.